This T cell receptor beta chain was documented in a study of blood T cell repertoires in COVID-19 (dated by TCRdb to 2019 to 2021). In terms of the full investigation: Samples from collaborators originated in the United States, Italy and Spain and spanned both the acute and convalescent phases of COVID-19. The material from the prospective study consisted of cDNA or gDNA derived from T cells, B-cell-depleted T cells, or PBMCs. Sample metadata almost always included a de-identified subject ID, COVID-19 status, age in years and sex. The repertoires were released in a freely available public database intended as a resource for research on the immune response to SARS-CoV-2. Deeply sampled blood TCRbeta repertoires from subjects exposed to, actively infected with, or recovered from COVID-19 were included in the dataset. Where HLA class I and class II types were available, the types were taken from metadata supplied by the sample provider, not from assay-based typing. The samples were drawn from two sources: the first 160 participants of the ongoing ImmuneRACE study, and 1,254 subjects contributed by 6 global collaborators. General study outcomes and caveats: The quantity of clinical and demographic metadata differed by source and by participant and was supplied without curation.

TCRbeta CDR3 regions were amplified from genomic DNA by means of the immunoSEQ Assay, a bias-controlled multiplex PCR. On the authors' methods: Within the assay, amplification of reference gene primers was used to estimate how many nucleated cells each sample contained. To quantify the absolute abundance of each unique TCRbeta CDR3 rearrangement, sequence reads were collapsed and filtered. For each sample, productive Simpson clonality was calculated as the square root of Simpson's diversity index over productive rearrangements. Held by TCRdb, this immuneACCESS table contains in-frame sequences only and omits some clones. Under half of the omission traces to an unresolved V gene where checked; the cause of the rest is unknown. V, J and clone size are taken as reported in that table, and D and trimming were inferred from the DNA itself. The sample records roughly 340,000 clones, 88% of which are singletons. Together, the top ten hold just under 7.5% of the sample.

Concerning this clone: The antigen this receptor binds is unknown. No quality values exist for individual bases; no much larger clone is one base distant.

One collaborating source in Seattle enrolled patients while the patients were actively infected and followed the patients over time throughout the course of disease. Whole blood was collected in K2EDTA tubes by collaborating institutions according to the institutions' own protocols. For TCRbeta analysis, collaborators shipped samples in one of three forms: frozen whole blood, isolated PBMCs, or DNA extracted from either of those sample types. Looking up the germline V gene yields CDR1 SQVTM and CDR2 ANQGSEA. From its cysteine to its phenylalanine, the CDR3 spans 16 amino acids. The entry retains the CDR3 DNA only, 48 bases that are in frame from base 1. Compared with germline, V lacks 6 bases and J lacks 5 bases; bases without a gene match: 12.

The rearranged segments are TRBV29-1 and TRBJ2-5, with 13 middle bases fitting TRBD2. This TCR derives from a woman in her 70s with COVID-19, enrolled during active disease. Sequenced material: peripheral blood. DNA sequence: TGCAGCGTAAGACTAGCGGGGGGCCCGGGTCGGGAGACCCAGTACTTC. The encoded protein is CSVRLAGGPGRETQYF.